This is a list of T cell receptor beta chains from one sample in a study of T cells in Graves' hyperthyroidism and ophthalmopathy. TCRdb used MiXCR to reprocess the multiplex PCR reads, holding one entry per CDR3 protein. This sample yields about 840,000 distinct CDR3 sequences, of which more than 30% are seen a single time; 8.9% belongs to the top ten. The specimen was blood. Receptors originate from a man aged 18-30 years with Graves' hyperthyroidism. The CDR3 runs from the conserved cysteine through the conserved F or W.

v_gene: TRBV2
CDR3aa: CASRTGANVLTF

v_gene: TRBV7-9
CDR3aa: CASGRGDSYEQYF

v_gene: TRBV20-1
CDR3aa: CSARGLLQSSGNTIYF

v_gene: TRBV29-1
CDR3aa: CSVDDDSYEQYF

v_gene: TRBV19
CDR3aa: CASSSRWGSTSTGELFF

v_gene: TRBV7-9
CDR3aa: CASSLHSGNTIYF

v_gene: TRBV14
CDR3aa: CASSQDIVSPLHF

v_gene: TRBV19
CDR3aa: CASSKGGNDLYEQYF

v_gene: TRBV4-1
CDR3aa: CASSQRGQIYGYTF

v_gene: TRBV6-1
CDR3aa: CASSDPGAGNQPQHF

v_gene: TRBV7-9
CDR3aa: CASSLVGSGLAVSSYEQYF

v_gene: TRBV3-1
CDR3aa: CASNPQQGASYGYTF

v_gene: TRBV7-9
CDR3aa: CASSQDQGPSHGYTF

v_gene: TRBV15
CDR3aa: CATSTEPGQGNEKLFF

v_gene: TRBV20-1
CDR3aa: CSARGDRTRETQYF

v_gene: TRBV7-6
CDR3aa: CASSLVRELFF

v_gene: TRBV20-1
CDR3aa: CSASPGGKETQYF

v_gene: TRBV19
CDR3aa: CASSAVTQETQYF

v_gene: TRBV13
CDR3aa: CASSSPGQGMTEAFF

v_gene: TRBV5-1
CDR3aa: CASSTWDLVSTEAFF

v_gene: TRBV5-1
CDR3aa: CASSPWTGFHEQYF

v_gene: TRBV2
CDR3aa: CASSEVGGNTEAFF

v_gene: TRBV6-5
CDR3aa: CASQEGSGQYF

v_gene: TRBV7-4
CDR3aa: CASSPEPPYSYTF

v_gene: TRBV7-9
CDR3aa: CASSLGQGGQYF

v_gene: TRBV5-6
CDR3aa: CASSSGQGVTEAFF

v_gene: TRBV6-4
CDR3aa: CASSDPSGGAGKETQYF

v_gene: TRBV10-2
CDR3aa: CASSEGLDQPQHF

v_gene: TRBV10-3
CDR3aa: CAIRGTDPNYGYTF

v_gene: TRBV10-2
CDR3aa: CASKGLAEQYF

v_gene: TRBV19
CDR3aa: CAIAGTGTDTQYF

v_gene: TRBV19
CDR3aa: CASSMGWGQGFDEQYF

v_gene: TRBV6-6
CDR3aa: CASSRTGLHEQYF

v_gene: TRBV29-1
CDR3aa: CSVGRLQGAKTEAFF

v_gene: TRBV5-1
CDR3aa: CASSEGPHTYEQYF

v_gene: TRBV14
CDR3aa: CAGSQGPSTGAYEQYF

v_gene: TRBV6-5
CDR3aa: CASSPDRHYGYTF

v_gene: TRBV29-1
CDR3aa: CSVEDRVSGTYTGELFF

v_gene: TRBV19
CDR3aa: CASSPRGLGGYTF

v_gene: TRBV7-9
CDR3aa: CASSSRQGAIYEQYF

v_gene: TRBV19
CDR3aa: CASSIAYRVYEQYF

v_gene: TRBV5-6
CDR3aa: CASSLWHVESYEQYF